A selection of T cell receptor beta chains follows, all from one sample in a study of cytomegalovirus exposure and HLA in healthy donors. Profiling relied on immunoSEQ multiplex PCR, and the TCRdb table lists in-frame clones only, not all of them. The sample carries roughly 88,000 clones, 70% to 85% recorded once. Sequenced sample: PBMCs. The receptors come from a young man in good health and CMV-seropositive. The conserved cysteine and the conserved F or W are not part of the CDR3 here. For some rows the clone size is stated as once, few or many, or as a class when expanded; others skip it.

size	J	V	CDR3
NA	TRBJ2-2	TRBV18	ASSPGLIDNTGELF
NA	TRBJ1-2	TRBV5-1	ASSLEGQPSYGYT
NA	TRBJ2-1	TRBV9	ASSVDLAGGHNNEQF
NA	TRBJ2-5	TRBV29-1	SAGTPYQETQY
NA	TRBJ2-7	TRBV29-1	SVEWQYREQY
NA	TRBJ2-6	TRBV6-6	ASRSGANVLT
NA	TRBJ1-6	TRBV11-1	ASSFRGNNSPLH
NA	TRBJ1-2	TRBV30	AWSGGVQRSYT
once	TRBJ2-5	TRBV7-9	ASVSSGGQETQY
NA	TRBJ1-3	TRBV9	ASSVDTSGNTIY
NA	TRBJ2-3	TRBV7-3	ASSQAGISTDTQY
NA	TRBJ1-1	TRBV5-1	ASSLSGRGEAF
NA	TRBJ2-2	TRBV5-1	ASSFGSGSNTGELF
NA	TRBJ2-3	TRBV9	ASSPRPGTDTQY
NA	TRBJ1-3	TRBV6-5	ASSLSLNGNTIY
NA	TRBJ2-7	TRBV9	ASSPQAGVGEQY
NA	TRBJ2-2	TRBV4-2	ASRAGWTGELF
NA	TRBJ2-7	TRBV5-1	ASSPRTGDYEQY
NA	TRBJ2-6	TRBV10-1	ASRAGTGGSGANVLT
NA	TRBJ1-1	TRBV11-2	ASSLDPQGFTEAF
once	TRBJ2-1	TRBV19	ASSIPGGEEQF
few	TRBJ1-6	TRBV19	ASSIATGDNSPLH
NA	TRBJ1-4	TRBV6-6	ASSYAGETNEKLF
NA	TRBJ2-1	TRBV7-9	ASSLEGGNEQF